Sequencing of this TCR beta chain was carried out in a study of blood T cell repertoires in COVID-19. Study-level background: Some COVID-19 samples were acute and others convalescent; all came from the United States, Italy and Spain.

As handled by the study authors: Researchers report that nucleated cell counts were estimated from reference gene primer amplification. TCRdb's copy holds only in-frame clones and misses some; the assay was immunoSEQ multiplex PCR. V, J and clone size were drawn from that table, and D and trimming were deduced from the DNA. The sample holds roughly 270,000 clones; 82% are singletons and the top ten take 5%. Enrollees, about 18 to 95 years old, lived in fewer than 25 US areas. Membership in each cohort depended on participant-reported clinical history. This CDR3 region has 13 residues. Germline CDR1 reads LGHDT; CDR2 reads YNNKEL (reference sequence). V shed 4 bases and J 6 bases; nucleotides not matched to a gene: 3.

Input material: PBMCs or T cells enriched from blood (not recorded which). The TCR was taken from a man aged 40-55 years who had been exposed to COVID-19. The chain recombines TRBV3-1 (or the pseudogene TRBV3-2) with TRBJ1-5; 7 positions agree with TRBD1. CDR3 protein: CASSLKGAQPQHF. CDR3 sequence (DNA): TGTGCCAGCAGCCTCAAGGGGGCTCAGCCCCAGCATTTT.